Listed here are 26 T cell receptor beta chains from one sample, sequenced in a study of early T cells in non-severe SARS-CoV-2 infection. From the 5' RACE reads, TCRdb called clonotypes with MiXCR, one entry per CDR3 protein. The sample lists roughly 50,000 distinct CDR3 sequences, around 6.5% seen once, with roughly 6.9% in the top ten. The material sequenced was whole blood, taken at baseline. Every receptor here comes from an adult who was a healthcare worker with PCR-confirmed SARS-CoV-2 infection or an uninfected control (not recorded which).

The V and J genes are TRBV12-3 or TRBV12-4 and TRBJ2-5; 13 bases align to TRBD2. CDR3 length: 15 residues. The junction had 8 bases not matched to a gene; V was cut back by 8 bases and J by 5 bases. CDR3 in DNA: TGTGCCAGCGGCCGGACTAGCGGGAGAGGGGAGACCCAGTACTTC. It specifies CASGRTSGRGETQYF.

This chain links TRBV12-3 or TRBV12-4 with TRBJ1-1, with a possible D match to TRBD1 (5 bases). The ends were cut back, 3 bases at V and 4 bases at J, with 15 bases in the middle. CDR3 length: 15 residues. This CDR3 reads CASSFNNWDLTEAFF. In DNA form, the CDR3 reads TGTGCCAGCAGTTTTAATAACTGGGACCTCACTGAAGCTTTCTTT.

In its sample, this clonotype was seen a few times. The genes are TRBV10-1 and TRBJ2-3; unclear D gene. V was clipped by 6 bases and J by 0 bases, with 10 bases between them. CDR3 length equals 14 residues. Germline CDR1 is WNHNN and CDR2 is SYGVQD (reference sequence). CDR3: CASSPGGSTDTQYF. CDR3 sequence (DNA): TGCGCCAGCAGCCCTGGTGGGAGCACAGATACGCAGTATTTT.

This clonotype was observed at least ten times. The chain combines TRBV11-3 with TRBJ2-3; no clear D. Trimming removed 1 base at V and 1 base at J, with 3 bases between. CDR3 size: 13 residues. The V gene's germline CDR1 is SGHNT and CDR2 YENEEA. CDR3 bases: TGTGCCAGCAGCTTAGCCGGCACAGATACGCAGTATTTT. This translates into CASSLAGTDTQYF.

This clonotype was recorded many times. The chain joins TRBV9 to TRBJ2-7, with D perhaps matching TRBD2 (6 bases). Trimming removed 5 bases at V and 3 bases at J, with 18 bases between. This CDR3 has 15 residues. Germline CDR1 SGDLS, CDR2 YYNGEE. The CDR3 DNA reads as TGTGCCAGCAGTCGTTCAGAGGGCGGGAACTACGAGCAGTACTTC. It codes for CASSRSEGGNYEQYF.

This clonotype was observed at least ten times. V usage is TRBV24-1 and J usage is TRBJ2-2; 7 bases are a match to TRBD2. The CDR3 sequence is 15 residues long. The ends lost 2 bases at V and 6 bases at J; junction bases unmatched: 5. Germline V gives CDR1 KGHDR, CDR2 SFDVKD. The CDR3 reads CATSDYRGSPGELFF. The CDR3 coding sequence is TGTGCCACCAGTGATTACCGCGGGAGTCCCGGGGAGCTGTTTTTT.

There are a few counts of this clonotype. DNA for the CDR3: TGTGCCAGCAGTTTACTGGGCGGGGCTGGTGGGCAGCCCCAGCATTTT. This codes for CASSLLGGAGGQPQHF. The gene calls are TRBV28 and TRBJ1-5; D possibly corresponds to TRBD1 (5 bases). V was pared by 2 bases and J by 7 bases, with 18 bases between. This CDR3 contains 16 residues. Germline V gene lookup returns CDR1 MDHEN and CDR2 SYDVKM.

The chain is built from TRBV5-4 and TRBJ2-7; 11 bases map to TRBD2. Germline V CDR1 and CDR2: SGHNT, YYREEE (reference sequence). This CDR3 is 15 amino acids long. Trimming took 7 bases from V and 5 from J; bases not matched to a gene: 11. DNA of the CDR3: TGTGCCAGCTCTATAGCGGGAGGGCCGGGGAACGAGCAGTACTTC. As protein: CASSIAGGPGNEQYF.

This clonotype has a count of ten or more. The V call is TRBV15, the J call TRBJ2-5; D unresolved. CDR3 size: 15 residues. V dropped 2 bases and J dropped 0 bases, with 10 bases sitting between them. Germline CDR1 is LNHNV and CDR2 is YYDKDF (reference sequence). In nucleotides, the CDR3 is TGTGCCACCAGCAGACCTGGCTCGGACCAAGAGACCCAGTACTTC. Translated, it gives CATSRPGSDQETQYF.

This clonotype showed up many times. The CDR3, as DNA: TGCAGTGCTAGCCCTAGCGGGTACTCCGTCTACGAGCAGTACTTC. Translation gives CSASPSGYSVYEQYF. The V gene is TRBV20-1, the J gene TRBJ2-7; 8 bases match TRBD2. The trim removed 3 bases at V and 3 bases at J, leaving 10 bases unmatched. The germline V gene encodes CDR1 DFQATT and CDR2 SNEGSKA (reference sequence). The CDR3 runs to 15 residues.

V usage is TRBV28 and J usage is TRBJ2-2; D is unresolved. Germline CDR1 is MDHEN and CDR2 is SYDVKM. The length of the CDR3 is 18 residues. V shed 2 bases and J shed 2 bases, with 18 bases lying between them. CDR3 amino acids: CASSLNPRRPNNTGELFF. CDR3 in DNA: TGTGCCAGCAGTTTAAACCCAAGAAGGCCGAATAACACCGGGGAGCTGTTTTTT.

This clonotype occurred a few times. The chain joins TRBV7-6 to TRBJ2-3, with D unresolved. CDR3 length equals 16 residues. Trimming took off 1 base at V and 0 bases at J, with 11 bases between the two ends. CDR1 is SGHVS and CDR2 is FNYEAQ in the germline V gene. The CDR3 region is CASSLVPVSSTDTQYF. The CDR3 DNA reads as TGTGCCAGCAGCTTAGTGCCAGTCTCGAGCACAGATACGCAGTATTTT.

The chain employs TRBV29-1 and TRBJ2-3; 8 bases map to TRBD2. The V gene's germline CDR1 is SQVTM and CDR2 ANQGSEA. Trimming took 1 base from V and 1 from J; bases not matched to a gene: 4. The CDR3 is 15 amino acids. The CDR3 loop reads CSVEGLAGGTDTQYF. In nucleotides, the CDR3 is TGCAGCGTTGAAGGGCTAGCGGGTGGCACAGATACGCAGTATTTT.

This clonotype was observed at least ten times. The rearrangement uses TRBV12-2 and TRBJ2-1; the table's TRBD2 call for D was not verified on the DNA. TRBV12-2 is marked as a pseudogene. The length of the CDR3 is 17 residues. CDR3 nucleotide sequence: TGTGCAAGTCGCTTAAAAGCTAGCGGGTTGACCTACAATGAGCAGTTCTTC. This translates into CASRLKASGLTYNEQFF.

This clonotype appeared a few times. The chain carries TRBV6-5 and TRBJ1-2, with 7 nucleotides matching TRBD1. This CDR3 has 15 residues. Unmatched junction bases numbered 8, after V lost 4 bases and J lost 3 bases. Germline loops: CDR1 MNHEY, CDR2 SVGAGI. The CDR3 reads CASSSMTGRDYGYTF. CDR3 bases: TGTGCCAGCAGTTCCATGACAGGGCGGGACTATGGCTACACCTTC.

This clonotype occurred many times. The CDR3 region has the DNA TGTGCCAGCAGTTGGGCTAGCGGGACCGTCTACAATGAGCAGTTCTTC. Protein sequence: CASSWASGTVYNEQFF. The chain has TRBV12-3 or TRBV12-4 and TRBJ2-1, with 9 nucleotides matching TRBD2. The CDR3 length is 16 residues. Trimming cost V 4 bases and J 3 bases; bases outside gene matches: 7.

Ten or more counts support this clonotype. V is TRBV7-6 and J is TRBJ2-1, with D hard to call. Germline values: CDR1 SGHVS, CDR2 FNYEAQ. The CDR3 loop spans 14 amino acids. V was trimmed by 2 bases and J by 2 bases, leaving 7 bases between them. The CDR3 loop is CASSLTVTYNEQFF. DNA of the CDR3: TGTGCCAGCAGCTTAACAGTCACCTACAATGAGCAGTTCTTC.

This clonotype was counted ten times or more. This chain uses TRBV20-1 with TRBJ2-3; D may be TRBD2 (6 bases). The length of the CDR3 is 16 residues. Per the germline V gene, CDR1 is DFQATT and CDR2 is SNEGSKA (reference sequence). Trimming removed 0 bases at V and 3 bases at J, with 16 bases between. CDR3 region: CSARDQRLEGTDTQYF. Written as DNA, the CDR3 is TGCAGTGCTAGAGATCAGAGACTAGAAGGGACAGATACGCAGTATTTT.

This clonotype has a handful of counts. The CDR3 reads CASSQGTGMSYGYTF. The CDR3 DNA reads as TGTGCCAGCAGCCAAGGGACAGGGATGAGCTATGGCTACACCTTC. The chain joins TRBV3-1 to TRBJ1-2; 8 bases fit TRBD1. The V gene end was trimmed by 1 base and the J gene end by 4 bases; junction bases not matched to a gene: 5. CDR3 length: 15 residues. Germline V gene lookup returns CDR1 LGHDT and CDR2 YNNKEL (reference sequence). Complete variable domain (other parts from reference TRBV3-1 and TRBJ1-2): DTAVSQTPKYLVTQMGNDKSIKCEQNLGHDTMYWYKQDSKKFLKIMFSYNNKELIINETVPNRFSPKSPDKAHLNLHINSLELGDSAVYFCASSQGTGMSYGYTFGSGTRLTVV.

This clonotype was observed a few times. The V and J genes are TRBV28 and TRBJ2-3; 9 bases agree with TRBD2. CDR1 is MDHEN, CDR2 SYDVKM, per germline. V gave up 5 bases and J gave up 3 bases; unmatched junction bases: 6. The CDR3 is 15 residues long. The CDR3 coding sequence is TGTGCCAGCAGTCAGGCTAGCGGGATGACAGATACGCAGTATTTT. It yields the protein CASSQASGMTDTQYF.

This clonotype was observed a handful of times. V gene TRBV10-3 combines with J gene TRBJ2-1, with D perhaps TRBD1 (5 bases). The CDR3 extends over 16 amino acids. CDR1 and CDR2 (germline): ENHRY, SYGVKD. Trimming pared 8 bases from V and 0 bases from J, leaving 17 bases between. The CDR3 sequence: CAIGATEIVSYNEQFF. CDR3 nucleotides: TGTGCCATCGGGGCTACCGAGATTGTCTCCTACAATGAGCAGTTCTTC.

This clonotype has just a few counts. The J gene is TRBJ2-2, the V gene TRBV4-3; D may be TRBD1 or TRBD2 (5 bases each). Trimming stripped 0 bases from V and 1 base from J, with 12 bases between. CDR3 length: 17 residues. Germline CDR1 LGHNA, CDR2 YSLEER. Written as DNA, the CDR3 is TGCGCCAGCAGCCAAGATCGAGGGGCACAGAACACCGGGGAGCTGTTTTTT. Translating gives CASSQDRGAQNTGELFF.

In its sample, this clonotype was seen a few times. The rearrangement joins TRBV5-1 to TRBJ2-1; TRBD2 matches 15 bases. This CDR3 spans 16 amino acids. V lost 3 bases, J lost 7 bases, and 5 bases stayed unmatched. Germline V gene lookup returns CDR1 SGHRS and CDR2 YFSETQ. This chain's CDR3 is CASSSLGTSGRNEQFF. CDR3 nucleotides: TGCGCCAGCAGCTCCCTCGGGACTAGCGGGAGGAATGAGCAGTTCTTC.

This clonotype appeared a few times. Here the CDR3 DNA reads TGTGCCAGCAGTGACAGGGGAGTCTCCTATAATTCACCCCTCCACTTT. Translated, it gives CASSDRGVSYNSPLHF. V usage is TRBV6-6 and J usage is TRBJ1-6, with 8 bases identical to TRBD1. Germline V lookup: CDR1 MNHNY, CDR2 SVGAGI (reference sequence). The CDR3 contains 16 residues. V shed 5 bases and J 0 bases; nucleotides not matched to a gene: 3.

This clonotype was detected a few times. The chain combines TRBV28 with TRBJ2-7, with a weak D call TRBD1 (6 bases). Germline CDR1 and CDR2: MDHEN and SYDVKM. The CDR3 is 14 residues long. Trimming shortened V by 6 bases and J by 0 bases, and 12 bases separated the two germline ends. The CDR3 protein is CASSFTGTSYEQYF. The CDR3, as DNA: TGTGCCAGCAGCTTTACAGGGACCTCCTACGAGCAGTACTTC. The entire variable domain, with the rest obtained from reference TRBV28 and TRBJ2-7, is as follows: DVKVTQSSRYLVKRTGEKVFLECVQDMDHENMFWYRQDPGLGLRLIYFSYDVKMKEKGDIPEGYSVSREKKERFSLILESASTNQTSMYLCASSFTGTSYEQYFGPGTRLTVT.

This clonotype was found a few times. This chain uses TRBV7-8 with TRBJ1-2, with D maybe TRBD1 (5 bases). The germline V gene encodes CDR1 SGHVS and CDR2 FQNEAQ. Trimming cost V 7 bases and J 3 bases, with 12 bases left between them. The CDR3 totals 13 residues. Written as DNA, the CDR3 is TGTGCCAGCACTCCCGGGGGAGACTATGGCTACACCTTC. This translates into CASTPGGDYGYTF.